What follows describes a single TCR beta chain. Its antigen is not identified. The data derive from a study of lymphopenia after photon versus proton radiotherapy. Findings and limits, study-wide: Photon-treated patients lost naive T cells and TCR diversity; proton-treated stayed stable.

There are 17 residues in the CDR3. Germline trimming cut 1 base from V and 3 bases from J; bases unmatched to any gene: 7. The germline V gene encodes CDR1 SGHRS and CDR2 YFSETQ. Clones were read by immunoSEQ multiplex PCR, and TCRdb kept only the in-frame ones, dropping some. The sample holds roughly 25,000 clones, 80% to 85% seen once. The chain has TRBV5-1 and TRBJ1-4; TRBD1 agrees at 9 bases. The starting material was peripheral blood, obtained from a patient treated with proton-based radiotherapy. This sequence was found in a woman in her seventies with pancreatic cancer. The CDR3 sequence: CASSLWGTGTSNEKLFF. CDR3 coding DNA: TGCGCCAGCAGCTTGTGGGGGACAGGGACTTCTAATGAAAAACTGTTTTTT.